These 26 T cell receptor beta chains share one sample of origin, sequenced in a study of OX40 agonist ivuxolimab in advanced cancers. Sequenced by immunoSEQ multiplex PCR; TCRdb stores in-frame clones only, minus some. This table holds 95,000 to 150,000 clones, 85% to 90% found once. The source material was CD4+ or CD8+ T cells sorted from blood, sampled in a trial of the OX40 agonist ivuxolimab. These receptors all come from an adult with an advanced solid tumor such as melanoma, head and neck, liver or kidney cancer.

The rearrangement joins TRBV18 to TRBJ2-2; TRBD2 agrees at 10 bases. Germline loops: CDR1 KGHSH, CDR2 LQKENI. The junction had 3 bases not matched to a gene; V was cut back by 0 bases and J by 2 bases. The CDR3 is 17 residues long. The CDR3 is CASSPPTSGANTGELFF. As DNA, the CDR3 is TGTGCCAGCTCACCACCAACTAGCGGGGCCAACACCGGGGAGCTGTTTTTT.

The chain has TRBV5-6 and TRBJ1-2; no firm D call. The CDR3 spans 11 residues. V lost 1 base, J lost 6 bases, and 4 bases lay in between. Germline values: CDR1 SGHDT, CDR2 YYEEEE. The CDR3 DNA is TGTGCCAGCAGCTTGATTGATGGCTACACCTTC. Translated, it gives CASSLIDGYTF.

This clone was counted a single time. The genes are TRBV6-6 and TRBJ1-2; the D gene is possibly TRBD1 (6 bases). V dropped 7 bases and J dropped 5 bases, with 17 bases sitting between them. There are 14 residues in the CDR3. The germline gives CDR1 MNHNY, CDR2 SVGAGI (reference sequence). The DNA of the CDR3 is TGTGCCAGCACTCTGACAACAGGGATTTATGGCTACACCTTC. Protein product: CASTLTTGIYGYTF.

The J gene is TRBJ1-1, the V gene TRBV6-4; 8 bases match TRBD1. Trimming cost V 1 base and J 11 bases; bases outside gene matches: 12. The CDR3 runs to 15 residues. Looked up from germline, CDR1 is MRHNA and CDR2 is SNTAGT. The DNA of the CDR3 is TGTGCCAGCAGTGACTGGGACAGGCCCGACCTTGGGGCTTTCTTT. Translated: CASSDWDRPDLGAFF.

V and J are TRBV4-3 and TRBJ1-5, with 7 nucleotides matching TRBD1. Unmatched junction bases numbered 5, after V lost 2 bases and J lost 4 bases. There are 15 residues in the CDR3. CDR1 and CDR2 from the germline V gene are LGHNA and YSLEER. This CDR3 is CASSQKPGGNQPQHF. The CDR3 DNA sequence: TGCGCCAGCAGCCAAAAACCAGGGGGGAATCAGCCCCAGCATTTT.

V and J are TRBV7-2 and TRBJ2-7; TRBD2 matches 7 bases. Germline V lookup: CDR1 SGHTA, CDR2 FQGNSA. The CDR3 totals 14 residues. J was trimmed by 3 bases and V by 4 bases; bases with no gene match: 6. The CDR3 loop is CASSSWGGNYEQYF. The CDR3 DNA reads TGTGCCAGCAGCTCTTGGGGGGGTAACTACGAGCAGTACTTC.

The table lists this clone with a count of one. The chain has TRBV7-3 and TRBJ2-1; 11 bases fit TRBD2. Looked up from germline, CDR1 is SGHTA and CDR2 is FQGTGA. The J segment lost 13 bases and the V segment lost 4 bases, leaving 12 bases of the junction unmatched. The CDR3 contains 15 residues. CDR3 loop: CASSSQPSGGSHQFF. As DNA, the CDR3 is TGTGCCAGCAGCTCCCAGCCTAGCGGGGGGTCCCATCAGTTCTTC. Using reference TRBV7-3 and TRBJ2-1 for the parts outside the CDR3, the full variable domain is GAGVSQTPSNKVTEKGKYVELRCDPISGHTALYWYRQSLGQGPEFLIYFQGTGAADDSGLPNDRFFAVRPEGSVSTLKIQRTERGDSAVYLCASSSQPSGGSHQFFGPGTRLTVL.

The chain is built from TRBV5-4 and TRBJ1-2; TRBD1 might be the D (6 bases). The germline CDR1 and CDR2 sequences are SGHNT and YYREEE (reference sequence). V shed 3 bases and J shed 3 bases, with 15 bases lying between them. The CDR3 extends over 15 amino acids. In nucleotides, the CDR3 is TGTGCCAGCAGCTCCCCCGGGACACGAGACTATGGCTACACCTTC. Protein: CASSSPGTRDYGYTF. Supplemented by reference TRBV5-4 and TRBJ1-2, the full variable domain reads ETGVTQSPTHLIKTRGQQVTLRCSSQSGHNTVSWYQQALGQGPQFIFQYYREEENGRGNFPPRFSGLQFPNYSSELNVNALELDDSALYLCASSSPGTRDYGYTFGSGTRLTVV.

The chain employs TRBV5-1 and TRBJ2-1, with D uncertain. With 0 bases removed from V and 7 bases from J, the gap between germline ends came to 5 bases. The CDR3 length is 12 residues. Germline loops: CDR1 SGHRS, CDR2 YFSETQ. This CDR3 is CASSLVQNEQFF. The CDR3 nucleotides are TGCGCCAGCAGCTTGGTCCAGAATGAGCAGTTCTTC.

The chain has TRBV7-9 and TRBJ1-1, with 8 bases matching TRBD1. Germline loops: CDR1 SEHNR, CDR2 FQNEAQ (reference sequence). This CDR3 has 15 residues. J lost 0 bases, V lost 5 bases, and 5 bases had no gene match. The chain's CDR3 is CASSPRTGMNTEAFF. The CDR3 nucleotides read TGTGCCAGCAGCCCAAGGACAGGGATGAACACTGAAGCTTTCTTT. Full variable domain (missing parts from reference TRBV7-9 and TRBJ1-1): DTGVSQNPRHKITKRGQNVTFRCDPISEHNRLYWYRQTLGQGPEFLTYFQNEAQLEKSRLLSDRFSAERPKGSFSTLEIQRTEQGDSAMYLCASSPRTGMNTEAFFGQGTRLTVV.

The V gene is TRBV7-2, the J gene TRBJ2-7; the match to TRBD1 covers 11 bases. This CDR3 spans 15 amino acids. Germline CDR1 SGHTA, CDR2 FQGNSA. Unmatched junction bases numbered 8, after V lost 8 bases and J lost 2 bases. CDR3 loop: CASSLVGQGAYEQYF. In nucleotides, the CDR3 is TGTGCCAGCTCATTAGTGGGACAGGGGGCCTACGAGCAGTACTTC. The whole variable domain, remainder taken from reference TRBV7-2 and TRBJ2-7, is GAGVSQSPSNKVTEKGKDVELRCDPISGHTALYWYRQSLGQGLEFLIYFQGNSAPDKSGLPSDRFSAERTGGSVSTLTIQRTQQEDSAVYLCASSLVGQGAYEQYFGPGTRLTVT.

This chain links TRBV11-2 with TRBJ2-4; the D gene is possibly TRBD1 (5 bases). The CDR3 has 15 amino acids. V was shortened by 8 bases and J by 0 bases, with 14 bases between the two germline ends. The germline V gene encodes CDR1 SGHAT and CDR2 FQNNGV. The CDR3 DNA reads as TGTGCCAGCGGCCAGGGTGAATTAGCCAAAAACATTCAGTACTTC. The encoded protein is CASGQGELAKNIQYF.

The chain employs TRBV30 and TRBJ2-1; the D call may be TRBD1 or TRBD2 (5 bases each). CDR3 length: 12 residues. Germline CDR1 and CDR2: GTSNPN and SVGIG (reference sequence). Trimming shortened V by 3 bases and J by 3 bases, and 6 bases separated the two germline ends. In DNA form, the CDR3 reads TGTGCCTGGAGGAGGGGCTACAATGAGCAGTTCTTC. This gives the protein CAWRRGYNEQFF.

The V call is TRBV7-2, the J call TRBJ2-5; the D gene is possibly TRBD2 (6 bases). Germline assignment: CDR1 SGHTA and CDR2 FQGNSA. This CDR3 has 14 residues. With 6 bases removed from V and 1 base from J, the gap between germline ends came to 12 bases. The CDR3 here is CASRPRGTQETQYF. The CDR3 DNA reads TGTGCCAGCAGGCCACGGGGGACCCAAGAGACCCAGTACTTC.

The rearrangement uses TRBV18 and TRBJ1-6; maybe TRBD1 (5 bases). Trimming took off 1 base at V and 8 bases at J, with 15 bases between the two ends. The CDR3 totals 16 residues. Germline V gene data show CDR1 as KGHSH and CDR2 as LQKENI. The CDR3 DNA follows: TGTGCCAGCTCACCACTATCTAGAGGGACGGATTCACCCCTCCACTTT. Protein sequence: CASSPLSRGTDSPLHF. The full variable domain, completed using reference TRBV18 and TRBJ1-6, is NAGVMQNPRHLVRRRGQEARLRCSPMKGHSHVYWYRQLPEEGLKFMVYLQKENIIDESGMPKERFSAEFPKEGPSILRIQQVVRGDSAAYFCASSPLSRGTDSPLHFGNGTRLTVT.

The chain employs TRBV28 and TRBJ2-5, with 8 bases aligning to TRBD2. Germline CDR1 MDHEN, CDR2 SYDVKM. This CDR3 has 15 amino acids. Trimming removed 4 bases from V and 4 bases from J; junction bases left unmatched: 8. The DNA for the CDR3 is TGTGCCAGCAGTTCCCGGGGGGGCCCTTTAGAGACCCAGTACTTC. Its protein is CASSSRGGPLETQYF.

Concerning this clone: The same CDR3 is also encoded by other DNA sequences in this sample. The chain has TRBV28 and TRBJ1-4; D gene ambiguous. The length of the CDR3 is 12 residues. CDR1 MDHEN and CDR2 SYDVKM come from the germline V gene. The germline V and J ends were trimmed by 2 bases and 6 bases, with 4 bases remaining between them. The CDR3 DNA follows: TGTGCCAGCAGTTTACCCCATGAAAAACTGTTTTTT. It translates to CASSLPHEKLFF.

The chain has TRBV9 and TRBJ1-6; no clear D gene. The V and J ends lost 1 base and 6 bases respectively, with 8 bases between them. CDR3 length equals 14 residues. Germline V gene data show CDR1 as SGDLS and CDR2 as YYNGEE. CDR3 amino acids: CASSVRSTNSPLHF. The CDR3 bases are TGTGCCAGCAGCGTAAGGTCGACTAATTCACCCCTCCACTTT.

CDR3 sequence reads: CASSGYRITNYGYTF. The CDR3 nucleotides are TGTGCCAGCAGTGGTTACCGAATCACTAACTATGGCTACACCTTC. This chain links TRBV2 with TRBJ1-2, with D unclear. The V gene's germline CDR1 is SNHLY and CDR2 FYNNEI. V dropped 4 bases and J dropped 0 bases, with 12 bases sitting between them. This CDR3 comprises 15 residues.

The rearrangement uses TRBV7-2 and TRBJ2-3; no definite D call. Germline loops: CDR1 SGHTA, CDR2 FQGNSA. This CDR3 is 15 amino acids long. The V gene lost 4 bases and the J gene lost 2 bases, with 13 bases spanning the gap. As DNA, the CDR3 is TGTGCCAGCAGCTCCTCATTACTATCCACAGATACGCAGTATTTT. It specifies CASSSSLLSTDTQYF.

In its sample, this clone was seen once. This rearrangement joins TRBV6-5 to TRBJ2-7, with D possibly matching TRBD2 (6 bases). CDR3 length equals 15 residues. V was cut by 2 bases and J by 5 bases, with 16 bases left in between. The germline CDR1 and CDR2 sequences are MNHEY and SVGAGI. CDR3 nucleotides: TGTGCCAGCAGTTACCGGGGACTCCTCCCGGACGAGCAGTACTTC. As protein: CASSYRGLLPDEQYF.

This chain joins TRBV10-3 and TRBJ1-2; D call uncertain. Germline V CDR1 and CDR2: ENHRY, SYGVKD. V dropped 6 bases and J dropped 2 bases, with 7 bases sitting between them. This CDR3 has 12 amino acids. CDR3: CAIRALNYGYTF. The CDR3 region has the DNA TGTGCCATCAGGGCCCTCAACTATGGCTACACCTTC.

This chain connects TRBV11-2 to TRBJ1-2, with TRBD1 as a possible D gene (5 bases). The CDR3 has 14 amino acids. Germline CDR1 reads SGHAT; CDR2 reads FQNNGV. The V end was cut by 5 bases, the J end by 2 bases, with 12 bases between. The CDR3, as DNA: TGTGCCAGCAGCCCCGGGACGGGAAACTATGGCTACACCTTC. Translating it yields CASSPGTGNYGYTF.

This clone was observed a single time. The chain has TRBV19 and TRBJ2-5; TRBD1 is a possible D gene (5 bases). V gave up 4 bases and J gave up 1 base, with 7 bases separating them. The CDR3 is 13 amino acids. Germline CDR1 LNHDA, CDR2 SQIVND (reference sequence). CDR3 residues: CASSRTLQETQYF. CDR3 in DNA: TGTGCCAGTAGTAGGACACTCCAAGAGACCCAGTACTTC.

The V and J genes are TRBV7-2 and TRBJ1-2; D not certain. Per germline, CDR1 SGHTA and CDR2 FQGNSA. The CDR3 sequence is 15 residues long. V dropped 1 base and J dropped 0 bases, with 9 bases sitting between them. The CDR3 DNA sequence: TGTGCCAGCAGCTTAGGTACAGCCTCTAACTATGGCTACACCTTC. Translating it yields CASSLGTASNYGYTF.

This chain links TRBV11-2 with TRBJ2-3; D not resolved. This CDR3 is built from 13 residues. V lost 1 base to trimming and J lost 9 bases, with 11 bases between them. Germline V CDR1 and CDR2: SGHAT, FQNNGV. CDR3 region: CASSLGRAATQYF. CDR3 sequence (DNA): TGTGCCAGCAGCTTAGGACGGGCGGCCACGCAGTATTTT.